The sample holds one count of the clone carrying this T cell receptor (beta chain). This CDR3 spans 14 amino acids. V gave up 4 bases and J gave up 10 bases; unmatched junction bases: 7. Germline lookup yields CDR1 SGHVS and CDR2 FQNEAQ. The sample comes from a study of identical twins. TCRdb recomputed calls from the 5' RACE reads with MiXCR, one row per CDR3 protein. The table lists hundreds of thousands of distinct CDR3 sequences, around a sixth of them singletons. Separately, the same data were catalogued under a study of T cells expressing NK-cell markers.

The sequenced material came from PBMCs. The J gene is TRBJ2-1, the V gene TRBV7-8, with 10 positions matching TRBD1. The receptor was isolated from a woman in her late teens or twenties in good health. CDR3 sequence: CASSYGTGEYEQFF. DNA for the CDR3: TGTGCCAGCAGCTACGGGACAGGGGAGTACGAGCAGTTCTTC.